The 4 T cell receptor beta chains below come from one sample, sequenced in a study of CD8+ T cells in alopecia areata. Those with alopecia areata gave lesional scalp punch biopsies and peripheral blood. Isolated RNA was reverse transcribed into cDNA used as the sequencing template. Some clones are missing from TCRdb's copy, which holds only in-frame ones; the method was immunoSEQ multiplex PCR. Counted here are thousands of clones, almost 65% occurring once; the ten biggest clones make up 16%. This specimen consisted of skin, obtained at week 0. These TCRs come from a human donor with alopecia areata.

This clone was recorded a few times. This chain connects TRBV7-2 to TRBJ2-7; tentative D call: TRBD1 (6 bases). The CDR3 has 15 residues. The V gene lost 7 bases and the J gene lost 5 bases, with 21 bases spanning the gap. CDR1 and CDR2 (germline): SGHTA, FQGNSA. CDR3 DNA sequence: TGTGCCAGCACCTACGGTTGGCAGGGGAGCGACGAGCAGTACTTC. Its protein product is CASTYGWQGSDEQYF.

Comment on this clone: Other DNA sequences of this sample code for an identical CDR3. The chain recombines TRBV28 with TRBJ2-3; TRBD2 matches at 8 bases. In germline, CDR1 is MDHEN, CDR2 SYDVKM. Trimming at V came to 6 bases and at J to 4 bases, leaving 15 bases not matched to a gene. The CDR3 spans 17 residues. The CDR3 DNA sequence: TGTGCCAGCAGGACCGGGACGAGCGGGAGTAGGTCAGATACGCAGTATTTT. Amino acid sequence: CASRTGTSGSRSDTQYF.

The chain has TRBV5-1 and TRBJ2-3, with D uncertain. Germline CDR1 and CDR2: SGHRS and YFSETQ. There are 16 residues in the CDR3. V gave up 0 bases and J gave up 0 bases, with 11 bases separating them. For the CDR3, the DNA is TGCGCCAGCAGCTTGGAATTTACGGAAAGCACAGATACGCAGTATTTT. This sequence encodes CASSLEFTESTDTQYF.

Only a few counts were recorded for this clone. At one end the junction does not follow the germline gene, possibly because of a read error. The genes are TRBV29-1 and TRBJ2-2; tentative D call: TRBD1 (6 bases). The CDR3 is 14 residues long. Looked up from germline, CDR1 is SQVTM and CDR2 is ANQGSEA. CDR3 nucleotides: TGCAGCGTGTTAGGGACAAGTCTCACCGGCGAGCTGTTTTTT. Translation gives CSVLGTSLTGELFF.